This passage covers 18 T cell receptor beta chains from one sample sequenced in a study of T-cell reconstitution after alpha-beta-depleted transplantation in children. The TCRbeta library incorporated unique molecular identifiers. TCRdb re-derived calls from the PCR reads in MiXCR, one entry per CDR3 protein. The table lists around 410,000 distinct CDR3 sequences, roughly a tenth of them singletons. Sequencing was performed on PBMCs from the stem cell graft donor, taken from the stem cell graft. The receptors originated from a human donor who donated a stem cell graft to a child with acute myeloid leukemia.

The sample holds a few counts of this clonotype. The chain carries TRBV20-1 and TRBJ1-3, with TRBD1 matching 8 bases. CDR1 is DFQATT and CDR2 is SNEGSKA in the germline V gene (reference sequence). J was trimmed by 0 bases and V by 5 bases; bases with no gene match: 3. The CDR3 is 14 amino acids. CDR3 coding DNA: TGCAGTGCTGGGGACAGGCCCTCTGGAAACACCATATATTTT. Encoded protein: CSAGDRPSGNTIYF.

This clonotype was observed a handful of times. The gene calls are TRBV11-2 and TRBJ2-7, with D possibly matching TRBD2 (5 bases). Germline V gene sequence: CDR1 SGHAT, CDR2 FQNNGV. The V gene lost 1 base and the J gene lost 6 bases, with 10 bases spanning the gap. The CDR3 runs to 13 residues. In nucleotides, the CDR3 is TGTGCCAGCAGCTTAGTTTTGGGAGTCGAGCAGTACTTC. Residues: CASSLVLGVEQYF.

This clonotype appeared many times. The chain employs TRBV12-3 or TRBV12-4 and TRBJ2-2; D is undetermined. The V gene lost 6 bases and the J gene lost 6 bases, with 8 bases spanning the gap. The CDR3 consists of 12 residues. CDR3 amino acids: CASSRVAGELFF. DNA for the CDR3: TGTGCCAGCAGCCGTGTGGCCGGGGAGCTGTTTTTT.

This clonotype has just a few counts. This rearrangement joins TRBV7-8 to TRBJ2-6; D unclear. V lost 5 bases, J lost 4 bases, and 6 bases lay in between. There are 13 residues in the CDR3. In germline, CDR1 is SGHVS, CDR2 FQNEAQ. In DNA, the CDR3 is TGTGCCAGCAGCCGCCGCGGGGCCAACGTCCTGACTTTC. It translates to CASSRRGANVLTF.

This clonotype was found many times. The chain uses TRBV5-1 and TRBJ2-7, with 11 nucleotides matching TRBD2. The CDR3 sequence is 18 residues long. Germline trimming cut 3 bases from V and 3 bases from J; bases unmatched to any gene: 14. Germline lookup yields CDR1 SGHRS and CDR2 YFSETQ. The CDR3 spells CASSSTPPGTSGVYEQYF. Here the CDR3 DNA reads TGCGCCAGCAGCTCGACCCCGCCTGGGACTAGCGGAGTCTACGAGCAGTACTTC.

In its sample, this clonotype was seen a few times. V and J are TRBV20-1 and TRBJ2-1, with 11 bases lining up with TRBD2. The CDR3 runs 14 residues. V dropped 1 base and J dropped 12; count of bases not matched to a gene: 8. Germline assignment: CDR1 DFQATT and CDR2 SNEGSKA (reference sequence). As DNA, the CDR3 is TGCAGTGCTAGAGGCAATAGCGGGAGGGAGATGCAGTTCTTC. Translating it yields CSARGNSGREMQFF.

This rearrangement joins TRBV27 to TRBJ1-1; 8 bases are shared with TRBD1. The CDR3 consists of 18 residues. The V and J ends lost 2 bases and 11 bases, in that order; junction bases with no gene match: 22. Germline CDR1 and CDR2: MNHEY and SMNVEV (reference sequence). The CDR3 loop is CASSLKGTGLPVSGVAFF. The CDR3 DNA reads as TGTGCCAGCAGTTTAAAAGGGACAGGTCTCCCGGTATCTGGGGTGGCTTTCTTT.

This chain joins TRBV29-1 and TRBJ2-3; 7 nucleotides agree with TRBD1. This CDR3 is 13 amino acids long. V shed 5 bases and J 6 bases; nucleotides not matched to a gene: 8. Germline values: CDR1 SQVTM, CDR2 ANQGSEA. The DNA of the CDR3 is TGCAGCGTTCGAGGGGGCGCAGGGGATACGCAGTATTTT. Translation: CSVRGGAGDTQYF.

This clonotype was seen only a few times. This chain joins TRBV11-2 and TRBJ1-4; a weak D match, TRBD1 (6 bases). The germline gives CDR1 SGHAT, CDR2 FQNNGV. The V gene lost 5 bases and the J gene lost 6 bases, with 19 bases spanning the gap. The CDR3 loop spans 16 amino acids. The CDR3 coding sequence is TGTGCCAGCAGCCCTATGGGGGCAGGTCCCGATGAAAAACTGTTTTTT. This encodes CASSPMGAGPDEKLFF.

The chain joins TRBV6-1 to TRBJ2-1, with TRBD1 as a possible D gene (5 bases). Germline V gene lookup returns CDR1 MNHNS and CDR2 SASEGT. Deletions cut 7 bases from V and 4 bases from J, with 8 bases between. The CDR3 sequence is 12 residues long. CDR3 loop: CASTKGYNEQFF. The CDR3 DNA is TGTGCCAGCACCAAGGGGTACAATGAGCAGTTCTTC.

This clonotype came up many times. This rearrangement joins TRBV3-1 to TRBJ1-5, with D unresolved. This CDR3 spans 14 amino acids. The germline CDR1 and CDR2 sequences are LGHDT and YNNKEL (reference sequence). Trimming left V 0 bases short and J 4 bases short, with 7 bases between. Written as DNA, the CDR3 is TGTGCCAGCAGCCAAGATTCAGTGAATCAGCCCCAGCATTTT. Translating gives CASSQDSVNQPQHF.

This clonotype was seen only a few times. The chain employs TRBV7-2 and TRBJ1-2; tentatively, D is TRBD1 (5 bases). The V end was cut by 5 bases, the J end by 0 bases, with 13 bases between. This CDR3 is built from 15 residues. Germline assignment: CDR1 SGHTA and CDR2 FQGNSA. Here the CDR3 DNA reads TGTGCCAGCAGCCTAACAGGAGCCCCTAACTATGGCTACACCTTC. Its translation is CASSLTGAPNYGYTF.

This clonotype has a count of ten or more. The chain joins TRBV27 to TRBJ2-3; 9 nucleotides line up with TRBD2. Germline CDR1 and CDR2: MNHEY and SMNVEV (reference sequence). The junction had 15 bases not matched to a gene; V was cut back by 6 bases and J by 14 bases. The CDR3 sequence is 14 residues long. This CDR3 is CASRPRQGAGGGYF. The CDR3, as DNA: TGTGCCAGCAGACCTCGACAGGGAGCGGGGGGTGGGTATTTT.

This clonotype was detected only a few times. The chain links TRBV20-1 to TRBJ2-1, with 8 nucleotides matching TRBD1. J was trimmed by 7 bases and V by 0 bases; bases with no gene match: 8. CDR3 length: 15 amino acids. Germline-derived CDR1 and CDR2 are DFQATT and SNEGSKA (reference sequence). The CDR3 region is CSAREGQGTRNEQFF. The CDR3, as DNA: TGCAGTGCTAGAGAAGGACAGGGTACGAGGAATGAGCAGTTCTTC.

This clonotype turned up a few times. The chain employs TRBV12-3 or TRBV12-4 and TRBJ2-6; D call uncertain. The CDR3 contains 13 residues. V gave up 7 bases and J gave up 1 base, with 5 bases separating them. The CDR3 loop is CASTSSGANVLTF. The CDR3 coding sequence is TGTGCCAGCACCTCTTCTGGGGCCAACGTCCTGACTTTC.

The chain carries TRBV7-9 and TRBJ2-1; the D gene is possibly TRBD1 (5 bases). The CDR3 has 17 residues. Trimming took 0 bases from V and 3 from J, leaving 15 bases between them. Germline CDR1 reads SEHNR; CDR2 reads FQNEAQ (reference sequence). CDR3 nucleotides: TGTGCCAGCAGCTTAGCATCTCCAGGGTGGGTCTACAATGAGCAGTTCTTC. It translates to CASSLASPGWVYNEQFF.

In this sample, this clonotype turned up a few times. The chain uses TRBV5-5 and TRBJ2-3; 8 bases match TRBD1. CDR1 and CDR2 from the germline V gene are SGHKS and YYEKEE (reference sequence). There are 15 residues in the CDR3. V shed 6 bases and J 0 bases; nucleotides not matched to a gene: 6. CDR3 region: CASTDRGTSTDTQYF. The CDR3 coding sequence is TGTGCCAGCACCGACAGGGGAACTAGCACAGATACGCAGTATTTT.

This clonotype has just a few counts. The chain is built from TRBV20-1 and TRBJ1-6; TRBD1 matches at 7 bases. This CDR3 spans 14 amino acids. From germline, CDR1 is DFQATT and CDR2 SNEGSKA (reference sequence). V shed 5 bases and J 9 bases; nucleotides not matched to a gene: 10. The CDR3 DNA reads TGCAGTGCTGGGAGGGGGCAGGGAAGTTCACCCCTCCACTTT. Translation: CSAGRGQGSSPLHF.